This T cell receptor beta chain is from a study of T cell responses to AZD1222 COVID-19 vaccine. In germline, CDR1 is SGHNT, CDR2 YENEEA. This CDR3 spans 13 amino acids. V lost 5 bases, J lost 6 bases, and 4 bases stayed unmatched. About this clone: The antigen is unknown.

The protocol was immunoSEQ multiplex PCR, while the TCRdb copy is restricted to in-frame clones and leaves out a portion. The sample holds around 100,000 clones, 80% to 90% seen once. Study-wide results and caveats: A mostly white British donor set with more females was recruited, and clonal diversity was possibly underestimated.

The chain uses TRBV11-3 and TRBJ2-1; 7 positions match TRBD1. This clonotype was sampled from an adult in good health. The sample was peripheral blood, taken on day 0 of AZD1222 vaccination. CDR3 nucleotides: TGTGCCAGCAGCCTGGGACAGAGCAATGAGCAGTTCTTC. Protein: CASSLGQSNEQFF.